Below, 24 T cell receptor beta chains from the same sample are listed, as sequenced in a study of blood T cell repertoires in COVID-19. The repertoire was sequenced with immunoSEQ multiplex PCR; TCRdb's copy has only in-frame clones and lacks some. Here the sample spans more than 200,000 clones, 80% to 90% being singletons. Sequencing was carried out using peripheral blood. These receptor sequences come from a woman aged 40-49 years with active or convalescent COVID-19.

J is TRBJ1-4 and V is TRBV24-1; TRBD1 is a possible D gene (5 bases). The germline V gene encodes CDR1 KGHDR and CDR2 SFDVKD. V was pared by 2 bases and J by 7 bases, with 13 bases between. The length of the CDR3 is 15 residues. CDR3 sequence (DNA): TGTGCCACCAGTGATTCTTCAGGGTACAGTGAAAAACTGTTTTTT. Encoded protein: CATSDSSGYSEKLFF.

The gene calls are TRBV5-1 and TRBJ2-3, with TRBD2 matching 10 bases. Germline assignment: CDR1 SGHRS and CDR2 YFSETQ. The V and J ends lost 3 bases and 2 bases, in that order; junction bases with no gene match: 9. CDR3 length: 17 residues. The CDR3 protein is CASSWGLAGEYTDTQYF. CDR3 sequence (DNA): TGCGCCAGCAGCTGGGGTCTAGCGGGGGAGTACACAGATACGCAGTATTTT.

This clone was recorded a few times. V usage is TRBV10-1 and J usage is TRBJ1-2, with no clear D. Germline CDR1 WNHNN, CDR2 SYGVQD (reference sequence). V was clipped by 3 bases and J by 2 bases, with 10 bases between them. The CDR3 has 14 amino acids. The CDR3: CASSEVGRNYGYTF. As DNA, the CDR3 is TGCGCCAGCAGTGAAGTTGGGAGGAACTATGGCTACACCTTC.

This clone was observed many times. The chain recombines TRBV7-9 with TRBJ2-3; TRBD1 might be the D (5 bases). The CDR3 loop spans 14 amino acids. Germline loops: CDR1 SEHNR, CDR2 FQNEAQ (reference sequence). V was clipped by 3 bases and J by 0 bases, with 7 bases between them. The CDR3 reads CASSFQGSTDTQYF. As DNA, the CDR3 is TGTGCCAGCAGCTTCCAGGGCAGCACAGATACGCAGTATTTT. Full variable domain (rest looked up from reference TRBV7-9 and TRBJ2-3): DTGVSQNPRHKITKRGQNVTFRCDPISEHNRLYWYRQTLGQGPEFLTYFQNEAQLEKSRLLSDRFSAERPKGSFSTLEIQRTEQGDSAMYLCASSFQGSTDTQYFGPGTRLTVL.

This clone was detected a few times. The J gene is TRBJ1-2, the V gene TRBV27; tentative D call: TRBD1 (6 bases). This CDR3 is 13 amino acids long. V gave up 0 bases and J gave up 7 bases, with 9 bases separating them. CDR1 and CDR2 from the germline V gene are MNHEY and SMNVEV (reference sequence). Here the CDR3 DNA reads TGTGCCAGCAGTTTATCGGGGGGGGCTGGCTACACCTTC. This sequence encodes CASSLSGGAGYTF.

This chain joins TRBV10-3 and TRBJ1-3; no clear D gene. The CDR3 contains 15 residues. The V end was cut by 4 bases, the J end by 0 bases, with 10 bases between. The germline CDR1 and CDR2 sequences are ENHRY and SYGVKD. In nucleotides, the CDR3 is TGTGCCATCAGTGCAGGCTCATACTCTGGAAACACCATATATTTT. Amino acid sequence: CAISAGSYSGNTIYF.

The rearrangement links TRBV18 to TRBJ2-7; possibly TRBD1 for D (5 bases). There are 14 residues in the CDR3. Germline loops: CDR1 KGHSH, CDR2 LQKENI. V lost 2 bases to trimming and J lost 6 bases, with 14 bases between them. The CDR3 protein is CASSPGAQGREQYF. The CDR3 DNA reads TGTGCCAGCTCACCAGGGGCGCAGGGTCGCGAGCAGTACTTC.

This clone was picked up a small number of times. The J gene is TRBJ1-4, the V gene TRBV5-1; D not certain. V was shortened by 1 base and J by 4 bases, with 8 bases between the two germline ends. Germline CDR1 and CDR2: SGHRS and YFSETQ. The CDR3 spans 14 residues. The CDR3: CASSLFGGNEKLFF. For the CDR3, the DNA is TGCGCCAGCAGCTTGTTCGGCGGTAATGAAAAACTGTTTTTT.

The rearrangement links TRBV5-8 to TRBJ1-4; TRBD1 is a possible D gene (6 bases). The germline gives CDR1 SGHTS, CDR2 YDEGEE. V lost 7 bases to trimming and J lost 4 bases, with 11 bases between them. The CDR3 length is 13 residues. CDR3 sequence (DNA): TGTGCCAGCTGGGGGCAGGTTAATGAAAAACTGTTTTTT. Its translation: CASWGQVNEKLFF.

The rearrangement joins TRBV5-4 to TRBJ2-3, with 12 bases lining up with TRBD2. Trimming at V came to 4 bases and at J to 1 base, leaving 4 bases not matched to a gene. The CDR3 sequence is 16 residues long. Germline CDR1 and CDR2: SGHNT and YYREEE (reference sequence). The CDR3 sequence: CASSARLAGGTDTQYF. DNA of the CDR3: TGTGCCAGCAGCGCCAGACTAGCGGGGGGCACAGATACGCAGTATTTT.

CDR3 coding DNA: TGCGCCAGCAGCCAAGGGGAACGACTAGCGCTGATCGAGACCCAGTACTTC. Translated: CASSQGERLALIETQYF. V is TRBV4-1 and J is TRBJ2-5; 8 bases are a match to TRBD2. With V trimmed by 1 base and J by 5 bases, 12 bases remained unmatched. Germline V gene sequence: CDR1 MGHRA, CDR2 YSYEKL. The CDR3 consists of 17 residues.

The count of this clone is one. The V and J genes are TRBV15 and TRBJ2-7; TRBD2 matches 8 bases. The CDR3 has 14 amino acids. The trim removed 8 bases at V and 0 bases at J, leaving 6 bases unmatched. Per germline, CDR1 LNHNV and CDR2 YYDKDF (reference sequence). CDR3 sequence (DNA): TGTGCCACCGCTGAGCGGGGGAGCTCCTACGAGCAGTACTTC. Translation: CATAERGSSYEQYF.

The J gene is TRBJ2-7, the V gene TRBV5-5, with a weak D call TRBD1 (6 bases). This CDR3 has 14 residues. V was cut by 4 bases and J by 2 bases, with 13 bases left in between. Germline CDR1 is SGHKS and CDR2 is YYEKEE (reference sequence). Here the CDR3 DNA reads TGTGCCAGCAGCCGCATGGACAGTACCTACGAGCAGTACTTC. It is translated as CASSRMDSTYEQYF.

This clone came up once. The chain couples TRBV3-1 (or the pseudogene TRBV3-2) to TRBJ1-5; a possible D gene is TRBD1 (6 bases). The CDR3 consists of 16 residues. CDR1 is LGHDT and CDR2 is YNNKEL in the germline V gene (reference sequence). V lost 0 bases to trimming and J lost 6 bases, with 15 bases between them. The CDR3 DNA reads TGTGCCAGCAGCCAAGATGCGGCAGGGGCCCCTCAGCCCCAGCATTTT. It encodes CASSQDAAGAPQPQHF.

This chain connects TRBV5-5 to TRBJ2-7, with 11 positions matching TRBD2. CDR3 size: 15 residues. Germline CDR1 and CDR2: SGHKS and YYEKEE (reference sequence). V dropped 5 bases and J dropped 3; count of bases not matched to a gene: 7. This chain's CDR3 is CASRQGLAANYEQYF. Written as DNA, the CDR3 is TGTGCCAGCAGACAGGGACTAGCGGCAAACTACGAGCAGTACTTC.

J is TRBJ1-2 and V is TRBV2, with D perhaps TRBD1 (6 bases). In germline, CDR1 is SNHLY, CDR2 FYNNEI. The germline V and J ends were trimmed by 5 bases and 4 bases, with 11 bases remaining between them. This CDR3 has 13 amino acids. CDR3 in DNA: TGTGCCAGCAGTTACAGGGTCCGCTATGGCTACACCTTC. This translates into CASSYRVRYGYTF.

About this clone: A junction end diverges from the germline sequence, so it may reflect a read error. This chain connects TRBV7-7 to TRBJ1-1; 11 bases are a match to TRBD1. This CDR3 has 16 amino acids. The germline CDR1 and CDR2 sequences are SSHAT and FNYEAQ (reference sequence). In DNA, the CDR3 is TGTGCTAGCAGCTTAGGGACAGGGGGATCAAGGACTGAAGCTTTCTTT. It specifies CASSLGTGGSRTEAFF.

This chain joins TRBV3-1 (or the pseudogene TRBV3-2) and TRBJ1-1; D perhaps matches TRBD1 (6 bases). CDR3 size: 15 residues. Germline-derived CDR1 and CDR2 are LGHDT and YNNKEL (reference sequence). V was trimmed by 4 bases and J by 1 base, leaving 13 bases between them. CDR3 sequence (DNA): TGTGCCAGCAGCCCAACCACAGGGTGGAACACTGAAGCTTTCTTT. The encoded protein is CASSPTTGWNTEAFF.

This clone was observed a few times. V usage is TRBV5-5 and J usage is TRBJ1-4, with D possibly being TRBD1 (6 bases). This CDR3 is built from 17 residues. Trimming removed 0 bases at V and 8 bases at J, with 20 bases between. Looked up from germline, CDR1 is SGHKS and CDR2 is YYEKEE (reference sequence). DNA of the CDR3: TGTGCCAGCAGCTTGGAGGCTTTCGGGGGGCTGGGCGAAAAACTGTTTTTT. This translates into CASSLEAFGGLGEKLFF.

V usage is TRBV28 and J usage is TRBJ2-7, with TRBD1 matching 7 bases. Germline V gives CDR1 MDHEN, CDR2 SYDVKM. This CDR3 has 15 amino acids. V dropped 6 bases and J dropped 2; count of bases not matched to a gene: 10. DNA for the CDR3: TGTGCCAGCAGGGAAGGGGGCGCCTCCACCTACGAGCAGTACTTC. Its protein is CASREGGASTYEQYF.

The chain couples TRBV9 to TRBJ2-1; TRBD2 might be the D (5 bases). The V end lost 0 bases, the J end lost 4 bases, and 11 bases lay between the germline ends. This CDR3 comprises 15 residues. Germline V lookup: CDR1 SGDLS, CDR2 YYNGEE. The CDR3 is CASSVGGRRYNEQFF. In DNA, the CDR3 is TGTGCCAGCAGCGTAGGTGGGAGACGGTACAATGAGCAGTTCTTC. The whole variable domain, filled in from reference TRBV9 and TRBJ2-1, reads DSGVTQTPKHLITATGQRVTLRCSPRSGDLSVYWYQQSLDQGLQFLIQYYNGEERAKGNILERFSAQQFPDLHSELNLSSLELGDSALYFCASSVGGRRYNEQFFGPGTRLTVL.

The chain carries TRBV5-6 and TRBJ2-5, with D possibly TRBD1 on 5 matching bases. V gave up 3 bases and J gave up 2 bases, with 11 bases separating them. The CDR3 spans 14 residues. Germline-derived CDR1 and CDR2 are SGHDT and YYEEEE. The CDR3 DNA follows: TGTGCCAGCAGCTCGAGACAGTCTCAAGAGACCCAGTACTTC. Translation: CASSSRQSQETQYF.

The chain carries TRBV7-2 and TRBJ1-1; 8 nucleotides line up with TRBD1. The CDR3 is 15 amino acids. Losses at the gene ends were 0 bases for V and 4 bases for J; bases not matched to a gene: 4. CDR1 and CDR2 from the germline V gene are SGHTA and FQGNSA. The CDR3, as DNA: TGTGCCAGCAGCTTAGCGCGACAGGGGAGCACTGAAGCTTTCTTT. It yields the protein CASSLARQGSTEAFF. The variable domain in full, with the rest retrieved from reference TRBV7-2 and TRBJ1-1, is GAGVSQSPSNKVTEKGKDVELRCDPISGHTALYWYRQSLGQGLEFLIYFQGNSAPDKSGLPSDRFSAERTGGSVSTLTIQRTQQEDSAVYLCASSLARQGSTEAFFGQGTRLTVV.

The chain recombines TRBV19 with TRBJ1-1, with a weak D call TRBD1 (6 bases). CDR1 LNHDA and CDR2 SQIVND come from the germline V gene (reference sequence). The CDR3 contains 13 residues. The V gene lost 6 bases and the J gene lost 3 bases, with 11 bases spanning the gap. This CDR3 is CASRTNRDTEAFF. CDR3 DNA: TGTGCCAGTAGAACTAACAGGGACACTGAAGCTTTCTTT.